The 32 T cell receptor beta chains listed next were all sequenced from one sample in a study of blood T cells in healthy people across ages. With a J-beta primer mix and a sample-barcoded 5' primer, a second PCR ran 7 to 11 cycles. Each CDR3 protein gets one entry after TCRdb re-called the 5' RACE reads with MiXCR. The data contain about 620,000 distinct CDR3 sequences, roughly half of them singletons. Source material: blood. These receptor sequences come from a woman of 80 years or more in good health.

This clonotype was observed once. This chain connects TRBV3-1 to TRBJ1-5, with D possibly matching TRBD1 (6 bases). V dropped 1 base and J dropped 6 bases, with 16 bases sitting between them. Germline V gene lookup returns CDR1 LGHDT and CDR2 YNNKEL (reference sequence). The CDR3 covers 16 residues. The CDR3 nucleotides read TGTGCCAGCAGCCAAGCGGGGGGGGCCAGGGTTCAGCCCCAGCATTTT. Protein product: CASSQAGGARVQPQHF.

The V and J genes are TRBV20-1 and TRBJ2-7; a possible D gene is TRBD1 (5 bases). The J call could be wrong; TRBJ2-5 is a better fit for the DNA end. There are 12 residues in the CDR3. Germline CDR1 is DFQATT and CDR2 is SNEGSKA (reference sequence). CDR3 in amino acids: CSARQGIETQYF. Here the CDR3 DNA reads TGCAGTGCTAGACAGGGCATAGAGACCCAGTACTTC.

This clonotype came up a few times. This rearrangement joins TRBV28 to TRBJ1-5, with D uncertain. The V end lost 6 bases, the J end lost 7 bases, and 25 bases lay between the germline ends. Germline V gene sequence: CDR1 MDHEN, CDR2 SYDVKM. This CDR3 spans 17 amino acids. The CDR3 region is CASSPWGAGSHRQPQHF. In DNA form, the CDR3 reads TGTGCCAGCAGCCCATGGGGAGCCGGCAGCCACAGACAGCCCCAGCATTTT.

The sample holds many counts of this clonotype. J is TRBJ1-5 and V is TRBV10-2; no definite D call. This CDR3 is built from 17 residues. Trimming cost V 0 bases and J 0 bases, with 12 bases left between them. The germline CDR1 and CDR2 sequences are WSHSY and SAAADI. The CDR3 loop reads CASSESGGSYSNQPQHF. The DNA for the CDR3 is TGCGCCAGCAGTGAGTCGGGAGGATCATATAGCAATCAGCCCCAGCATTTT.

This clonotype was detected ten times or more. This chain uses TRBV29-1 with TRBJ2-5, with 7 positions matching TRBD2. V gave up 4 bases and J gave up 5 bases; unmatched junction bases: 19. The CDR3 is 17 amino acids. Germline V CDR1 and CDR2: SQVTM, ANQGSEA. The CDR3 loop is CSVGSLRGGGSSETQYF. In DNA, the CDR3 is TGCAGCGTTGGTAGTCTGCGCGGCGGGGGATCTTCGGAGACCCAGTACTTC.

This rearrangement joins TRBV6-6 to TRBJ2-4; D remains ambiguous. With the DNA end fitting TRBJ2-5 better, the J assignment may be wrong. This CDR3 has 17 residues. From germline, CDR1 is MNHNY and CDR2 SVGAGI (reference sequence). The CDR3 loop is CASSLRLTKGHQETQYF. The DNA of the CDR3 is TGTGCCAGCAGTTTACGTCTAACCAAGGGCCACCAAGAGACCCAGTACTTC.

The CDR3: CASSPAIAAQETQYF. In nucleotides, the CDR3 is TGCGCCAGCAGCCCTGCCATAGCGGCCCAAGAGACCCAGTACTTC. This sequence joins TRBV4-1 and TRBJ2-5, with a weak D call TRBD2 (6 bases). With 4 bases removed from V and 1 base from J, the gap between germline ends came to 13 bases. Germline lookup yields CDR1 MGHRA and CDR2 YSYEKL. This CDR3 comprises 15 residues.

The rearrangement uses TRBV28 and TRBJ1-1, with TRBD1 identical over 7 bases. The germline V gene has CDR1 MDHEN and CDR2 SYDVKM. Germline trimming cut 4 bases from V and 9 bases from J; bases unmatched to any gene: 5. CDR3 length: 12 residues. The CDR3, as DNA: TGTGCCAGCAGTTCGGACAGGACTAAAGCTTTCTTT. Translation: CASSSDRTKAFF.

This chain uses TRBV6-6 with TRBJ2-1; weak D call: TRBD1 (5 bases). CDR1 and CDR2 (germline): MNHNY, SVGAGI (reference sequence). This CDR3 spans 13 amino acids. The V and J ends lost 2 bases and 10 bases respectively, with 12 bases between them. The CDR3: CASSYGQGYEQFF. For the CDR3, the DNA is TGTGCCAGCAGTTACGGGCAGGGTTACGAGCAGTTCTTC.

The chain uses TRBV20-1 and TRBJ1-6, with TRBD1 identical over 7 bases. The CDR3 loop spans 14 amino acids. Losses at the gene ends were 5 bases for V and 2 bases for J; bases not matched to a gene: 3. Germline V gene lookup returns CDR1 DFQATT and CDR2 SNEGSKA (reference sequence). The CDR3 DNA is TGCAGTGCTGACAGGGTTACCTATAATTCACCCCTCCACTTT. Its translation is CSADRVTYNSPLHF.

This clonotype was seen only once. Since a much larger clone is just one base distant, this may be a read error. J is TRBJ2-1 and V is TRBV5-5; TRBD1 aligns across 7 bases. V dropped 4 bases and J dropped 2; count of bases not matched to a gene: 6. The CDR3 has 15 residues. Germline CDR1 is SGHKS and CDR2 is YYEKEE (reference sequence). The CDR3 DNA reads TGTGCCAGCAGCATTGACAGGGTACCCTACAATGAGCAGTTCTTC. It encodes CASSIDRVPYNEQFF.

This clonotype was seen a few times. V and J are TRBV6-1 and TRBJ2-1; D may match TRBD1 or TRBD2 (8 bases each). The CDR3 is 19 amino acids. The germline gives CDR1 MNHNS, CDR2 SASEGT. V shed 4 bases and J shed 0 bases, with 22 bases lying between them. CDR3 amino acids: CASSVRQGPSGFSYNEQFF. CDR3 nucleotides: TGTGCCAGCAGTGTTCGACAGGGGCCTAGCGGGTTCTCCTACAATGAGCAGTTCTTC.

Only a few counts were recorded for this clonotype. The rearrangement uses TRBV6-6 and TRBJ1-3; 10 nucleotides align to TRBD1. Germline V gene lookup returns CDR1 MNHNY and CDR2 SVGAGI (reference sequence). J was trimmed by 5 bases and V by 7 bases; bases with no gene match: 5. The CDR3 contains 14 residues. CDR3 nucleotide sequence: TGTGCCAGCATTCCGGGACAGGGGAGAAACACCATATATTTT. The encoded protein is CASIPGQGRNTIYF.

The genes are TRBV5-1 and TRBJ2-7; D is tentatively TRBD1 or TRBD2 (5 bases each). The closer fit of TRBJ2-5 to the DNA end suggests the J call may be wrong. The length of the CDR3 is 16 residues. Germline assignment: CDR1 SGHRS and CDR2 YFSETQ. CDR3 DNA: TGCGCCAGCAGCGATCAGTGGGGGAAAGCGTCAGAGACCCAGTACTTC. Amino acid sequence: CASSDQWGKASETQYF.

This clonotype appeared a few times. Given a much more abundant clone one base away, this may be a read error. The chain recombines TRBV11-2 with TRBJ2-5; TRBD2 is a possible D gene (6 bases). Germline CDR1 is SGHAT and CDR2 is FQNNGV. Trimming stripped 5 bases from V and 11 bases from J, with 18 bases between. The CDR3 spans 13 residues. CDR3 sequence (DNA): TGTGCCAGCAGCCGAGGACTATCGAATGAGCAGTACTTC. It is translated as CASSRGLSNEQYF.

This clonotype appeared a few times. The chain links TRBV18 to TRBJ2-7; 12 bases line up with TRBD2. CDR1 and CDR2 from the germline V gene are KGHSH and LQKENI. This CDR3 has 15 amino acids. J gave up 0 bases and V 6 bases, and 3 bases lay outside the gene matches. This chain's CDR3 is CASSGLAGISYEQYF. For the CDR3, the DNA is TGTGCCAGCTCCGGACTAGCGGGGATCTCCTACGAGCAGTACTTC. Supplemented by reference TRBV18 and TRBJ2-7, the full variable domain reads NAGVMQNPRHLVRRRGQEARLRCSPMKGHSHVYWYRQLPEEGLKFMVYLQKENIIDESGMPKERFSAEFPKEGPSILRIQQVVRGDSAAYFCASSGLAGISYEQYFGPGTRLTVT.

The rearrangement joins TRBV29-1 to TRBJ2-5; D gene uncertain. CDR1 is SQVTM and CDR2 is ANQGSEA in the germline V gene. Trimming removed 5 bases from V and 2 bases from J, with 12 bases in between. There are 13 residues in the CDR3. CDR3 in DNA: TGCAGCGTTCTTGGCCCAGGTCAAGAGACCCAGTACTTC. Its translation is CSVLGPGQETQYF.

This clonotype has a count of ten or more. The chain combines TRBV5-1 with TRBJ2-1; D ambiguous. With 7 bases removed from V and 3 bases from J, the gap between germline ends came to 14 bases. Germline V gene data show CDR1 as SGHRS and CDR2 as YFSETQ. The CDR3 extends over 14 amino acids. The CDR3 loop is CASGVLPVYNEQFF. For the CDR3, the DNA is TGCGCCAGCGGGGTACTACCGGTCTACAATGAGCAGTTCTTC. Supplemented by reference TRBV5-1 and TRBJ2-1, the full variable domain reads KAGVTQTPRYLIKTRGQQVTLSCSPISGHRSVSWYQQTPGQGLQFLFEYFSETQRNKGNFPGRFSGRQFSNSRSEMNVSTLELGDSALYLCASGVLPVYNEQFFGPGTRLTVL.

This chain joins TRBV5-1 and TRBJ2-1; 7 bases map to TRBD2. J gave up 0 bases and V 4 bases, and 7 bases lay outside the gene matches. The CDR3 runs 16 residues. The V gene's germline CDR1 is SGHRS and CDR2 YFSETQ. The DNA for the CDR3 is TGCGCCAGCAGCGGGGGAGCGGGGCCCTCCTACAATGAGCAGTTCTTC. Protein: CASSGGAGPSYNEQFF.

The chain recombines TRBV20-1 with TRBJ1-5; weak D call: TRBD1 (6 bases). Deletions cut 2 bases from V and 3 bases from J, with 11 bases between. This CDR3 is 14 amino acids long. Germline V gene sequence: CDR1 DFQATT, CDR2 SNEGSKA (reference sequence). Here the CDR3 reads CSARPTGFNQPQHF. CDR3 DNA: TGCAGTGCTAGACCAACAGGGTTCAATCAGCCCCAGCATTTT.

The V and J genes are TRBV19 and TRBJ1-1; D ambiguous. The germline V gene encodes CDR1 LNHDA and CDR2 SQIVND (reference sequence). The V end was cut by 6 bases, the J end by 4 bases, with 21 bases between. The CDR3 runs 16 residues. The CDR3 spells CASSPETPTWGTEAFF. The DNA for the CDR3 is TGTGCCAGTAGCCCCGAGACCCCGACTTGGGGCACTGAAGCTTTCTTT. The entire variable domain, with the rest obtained from reference TRBV19 and TRBJ1-1, is as follows: DGGITQSPKYLFRKEGQNVTLSCEQNLNHDAMYWYRQDPGQGLRLIYYSQIVNDFQKGDIAEGYSVSREKKESFPLTVTSAQKNPTAFYLCASSPETPTWGTEAFFGQGTRLTVV.

The chain carries TRBV28 and TRBJ1-2, with D possibly TRBD1 on 6 matching bases. The CDR3 sequence is 14 residues long. The V and J ends lost 5 bases and 3 bases respectively, with 13 bases between them. Germline CDR1 and CDR2: MDHEN and SYDVKM. CDR3 loop: CASSGAGVDYGYTF. The DNA of the CDR3 is TGTGCCAGCAGTGGGGCAGGGGTGGACTATGGCTACACCTTC.

This clonotype was seen only once. This chain uses TRBV2 with TRBJ2-7; 11 positions match TRBD1. Trimming removed 4 bases from V and 3 bases from J; junction bases left unmatched: 11. The CDR3 totals 17 residues. The germline CDR1 and CDR2 sequences are SNHLY and FYNNEI. Here the CDR3 DNA reads TGTGCCAGCAGTGGGGGCTGGACCGGGACAGGGGGCTACGAGCAGTACTTC. Translated, it gives CASSGGWTGTGGYEQYF.

The chain is built from TRBV18 and TRBJ2-3; TRBD1 matches 9 bases. CDR1 is KGHSH, CDR2 LQKENI, per germline. J lost 0 bases, V lost 4 bases, and 5 bases had no gene match. CDR3 size: 16 residues. The CDR3 protein is CASSRGTGQSTDTQYF. The CDR3 DNA reads as TGTGCCAGCTCACGCGGGACAGGGCAGAGCACAGATACGCAGTATTTT.

This clonotype appeared a few times. In DNA, the CDR3 is TGTGCCAGCAGCCTACTCCAGGGGGCGGAAGATACGCAGTATTTT. This translates into CASSLLQGAEDTQYF. The chain uses TRBV7-9 and TRBJ2-3, with 8 bases fitting TRBD1. The CDR3 covers 15 residues. Trimming took 5 bases from V and 5 from J; bases not matched to a gene: 9. Germline V gene lookup returns CDR1 SEHNR and CDR2 FQNEAQ (reference sequence).

This chain connects TRBV29-1 to TRBJ1-6, with TRBD1 identical over 7 bases. V shed 6 bases, J shed 7 bases, and the junction held 9 bases outside the gene matches. The CDR3 covers 14 residues. The V gene's germline CDR1 is SQVTM and CDR2 ANQGSEA. This chain's CDR3 is CSVRTDRDNSPLHF. As DNA, the CDR3 is TGCAGCGTGCGAACCGACAGGGACAATTCACCCCTCCACTTT. Full variable domain (rest looked up from reference TRBV29-1 and TRBJ1-6): SAVISQKPSRDICQRGTSLTIQCQVDSQVTMMFWYRQQPGQSLTLIATANQGSEATYESGFVIDKFPISRPNLTFSTLTVSNMSPEDSSIYLCSVRTDRDNSPLHFGNGTRLTVT.

The rearrangement joins TRBV29-1 to TRBJ2-7, with 9 bases that match TRBD2. There are 13 residues in the CDR3. The germline V gene has CDR1 SQVTM and CDR2 ANQGSEA. Here the CDR3 DNA reads TGCAGTGCGAGTAGCGGGAGATCCTACGAGCAGTACTTC. This sequence encodes CSASSGRSYEQYF.

This clonotype has a count of ten or more. Written as DNA, the CDR3 is TGTGCCAGCAGTTTAAGACGGGGCAATGACAATGAGCAGTTCTTC. This codes for CASSLRRGNDNEQFF. The chain employs TRBV12-3 or TRBV12-4 and TRBJ2-1; D could derive from TRBD1 or TRBD2 (5 bases each). This CDR3 region has 15 residues. Trimming left V 2 bases short and J 5 bases short, with 13 bases between.

This clonotype was counted between two and nine times. At one end the junction does not follow the germline gene, possibly because of a read error. V usage is TRBV5-4 and J usage is TRBJ1-6; D ambiguous. Germline assignment: CDR1 SGHNT and CDR2 YYREEE (reference sequence). The CDR3 totals 13 residues. CDR3 coding DNA: TGTGCCAGCAGCTTGGAAGCGCATTCACCCCCCCACTTT. Translated, it gives CASSLEAHSPPHF.

V usage is TRBV27 and J usage is TRBJ2-6; D is undetermined. V was cut by 10 bases and J by 2 bases, with 9 bases left in between. CDR3 length: 13 residues. Germline values: CDR1 MNHEY, CDR2 SMNVEV (reference sequence). CDR3 in amino acids: CATKRPGANVLTF. As DNA, the CDR3 is TGTGCCACCAAAAGGCCTGGGGCCAACGTCCTGACTTTC. Combining the CDR3 with reference TRBV27 and TRBJ2-6 gives the whole variable domain EAQVTQNPRYLITVTGKKLTVTCSQNMNHEYMSWYRQDPGLGLRQIYYSMNVEVTDKGDVPEGYKVSRKEKRNFPLILESPSPNQTSLYFCATKRPGANVLTFGAGSRLTVL.

The table lists this clonotype with many counts. V usage is TRBV3-1 and J usage is TRBJ1-5; TRBD1 aligns across 9 bases. V shed 1 base and J 6 bases; nucleotides not matched to a gene: 7. The germline gives CDR1 LGHDT, CDR2 YNNKEL (reference sequence). This CDR3 has 16 amino acids. As DNA, the CDR3 is TGTGCCAGCAGCCAAGGTGGGGGACAGGGCGGTCAGCCCCAGCATTTT. It is translated as CASSQGGGQGGQPQHF.

The chain uses TRBV6-1 and TRBJ2-1; D not certain. The V gene's germline CDR1 is MNHNS and CDR2 SASEGT. The CDR3 sequence is 17 residues long. Trimming stripped 2 bases from V and 2 bases from J, with 16 bases between. The CDR3 nucleotides are TGTGCCAGCAGTGAACGGAGCCTCGGACGGACCTACAATGAGCAGTTCTTC. Its protein is CASSERSLGRTYNEQFF.